The rows below give T cell receptor beta chains drawn from one sample of a study of cytomegalovirus exposure and HLA in healthy donors. Measured with immunoSEQ multiplex PCR; TCRdb has only the in-frame clones, and not every one. This sample has more than 75,000 clones, with 65% to 80% found just once. Material: PBMCs. The origin of the receptors is a man aged 30 to 45 in good health and CMV-seronegative. Each CDR3 is given with its conserved first and last residue. Each record gives: D gene, V gene, J gene, CDR3 protein. D genes are given only for firm matches.

D gene: TRBD1; V gene: TRBV2; J gene: TRBJ2-1; CDR3 protein: CASVDRVDEQFF
D gene: -; V gene: TRBV6-6; J gene: TRBJ2-6; CDR3 protein: CASSYSTGSGANVLTF
D gene: -; V gene: TRBV29-1; J gene: TRBJ2-7; CDR3 protein: CSVGQGSSYEQYF
D gene: -; V gene: TRBV18; J gene: TRBJ2-2; CDR3 protein: CASSLRTQTAINANTGELFF
D gene: TRBD2; V gene: TRBV19; J gene: TRBJ2-1; CDR3 protein: CASSKLAGVGNNEQFF
D gene: -; V gene: TRBV13; J gene: TRBJ1-1; CDR3 protein: CASSSRGLNTEAFF
D gene: TRBD1; V gene: TRBV2; J gene: TRBJ2-5; CDR3 protein: CARGQGAGAQYF
D gene: -; V gene: TRBV2; J gene: TRBJ2-7; CDR3 protein: CASDDRYEQYF
D gene: -; V gene: TRBV6-6; J gene: TRBJ2-3; CDR3 protein: CASRSSSAGRRDTQYF
D gene: -; V gene: TRBV5-6; J gene: TRBJ1-3; CDR3 protein: CASSLQGRGNTIYF
D gene: -; V gene: TRBV18; J gene: TRBJ2-5; CDR3 protein: CASSVLPAETQYF
D gene: TRBD2; V gene: TRBV6-6; J gene: TRBJ2-1; CDR3 protein: CASRLAGSYNEQFF
D gene: -; V gene: TRBV27; J gene: TRBJ1-2; CDR3 protein: CASSPFSDSRVSFRGYTF
D gene: TRBD1; V gene: TRBV28; J gene: TRBJ1-5; CDR3 protein: CASSFGQGVLAQHF
D gene: -; V gene: TRBV20-1; J gene: TRBJ1-2; CDR3 protein: CSVSEGYTF
D gene: -; V gene: TRBV2; J gene: TRBJ1-5; CDR3 protein: CASRVGGQPQHF
D gene: -; V gene: TRBV6-6; J gene: TRBJ2-7; CDR3 protein: CASSYSTQGVYEQYF
D gene: -; V gene: TRBV19; J gene: TRBJ1-5; CDR3 protein: CATLNSIPGNQPQHF
D gene: -; V gene: TRBV27; J gene: TRBJ1-4; CDR3 protein: CATQGSTNEKLFF
D gene: -; V gene: TRBV27; J gene: TRBJ1-6; CDR3 protein: CASSLQQPSSYNSPLHF
D gene: -; V gene: TRBV6-6; J gene: TRBJ2-5; CDR3 protein: CASSPGRETQYF
D gene: TRBD2; V gene: TRBV28; J gene: TRBJ2-1; CDR3 protein: CASSFLAENEQFF
D gene: -; V gene: TRBV5-8; J gene: TRBJ1-5; CDR3 protein: CASSSGQTQPQHF